This entry is about one T cell receptor (beta chain). Its antigen remains unidentified. This entry is derived from a study of identical twins. Study-wide results and limits: Where beta out-of-frame sequences were concerned, excess twin sharing was weaker.

There were only healthy Caucasians among the donors. The cDNA had a unique molecular identifier and a template-switch universal primer site. TCRdb re-called the 5' RACE reads with MiXCR, one entry per CDR3 protein. The sample has about 470,000 distinct CDR3 sequences, 20% to 25% seen once; the top ten hold 2.5% to 3.5%. Germline values: CDR1 MNHNS, CDR2 SASEGT. This CDR3 is built from 14 residues. V gave up 8 bases and J gave up 6 bases; unmatched junction bases: 8. This same sample was also part of a study on T cells expressing NK-cell markers. From that paper: Similarly, these clonotypes led the CD3+CD56-NKG2C+ fraction as well in a few donors.

The sequence was obtained from a woman aged 18-35 years in good health. Sequenced sample: CD4+ T cells sorted from blood. This rearrangement joins TRBV6-1 to TRBJ2-2; 8 positions agree with TRBD1. CDR3 sequence reads: CASAWTGPPGELFF. The CDR3, as DNA: TGTGCCAGCGCCTGGACAGGGCCCCCCGGGGAGCTGTTTTTT.